This T cell receptor beta chain emerged from a study of cytomegalovirus exposure and HLA in healthy donors. Study-level background: Inside one of the first data releases sat about 85 million unique TCRs taken from HLA-typed donors. General study points: In vitro, three CMV-associated chains proved specific for CMV antigens. TCR beta V segments were, for the most part, productive about 87% or about 30% of the time in an earlier analysis.

The junction had 10 bases not matched to a gene; V was cut back by 4 bases and J by 5 bases. Per germline, CDR1 SGHVS and CDR2 FNYEAQ. This CDR3 is built from 16 residues. With regard to this clone: The antigen is undetermined.

PCR was performed using 60 Vbeta and 13 Jbeta primers. TCRdb's table, derived via immunoSEQ multiplex PCR, lists solely in-frame clones and lacks some. The sample holds 150,000 to 180,000 clones, roughly 80% seen once. This sequence joins TRBV7-6 and TRBJ2-2; 7 nucleotides agree with TRBD2. The sample taken for sequencing was PBMCs. The sequence was collected from a man aged 30 to 45 in good health and CMV-seropositive. The CDR3 bases are TGTGCCAGCAGCTATTTTTTAGCGGGTCATACCGGGGAGCTGTTTTTT. Protein product: CASSYFLAGHTGELFF.